The clone carrying this T cell receptor beta chain was seen only once. Its antigen is unidentified. Method: immunoSEQ multiplex PCR; TCRdb's copy keeps in-frame clones and lacks some. Of tens of thousands of clones listed, over 70% were seen once; the top ten hold approximately 10%. The ends lost 4 bases at V and 7 bases at J; junction bases unmatched: 10. This CDR3 region has 16 residues. CDR1 is SGHDN and CDR2 is FVKESK in the germline V gene. This entry comes from a study of OX40 agonist ivuxolimab in advanced cancers. Study in general: 30% to 40% of patients had received prior checkpoint inhibitor therapy. Partial responses were observed in three patients, of whom one had hepatocellular carcinoma and two had cutaneous melanoma.

Study-level results: Averaging showed that CD8+ T cells had more expanded clones than CD4+ did. It was also the case that some nonresponders had low normalized T-cell clonal expansion.

The TCR originated in an adult with an advanced solid tumor such as melanoma, head and neck, liver or kidney cancer. V usage is TRBV14 and J usage is TRBJ1-4; 9 bases are a match to TRBD1. Sequenced here: CD4+ or CD8+ T cells sorted from blood, sampled in a trial of the OX40 agonist ivuxolimab. CDR3 bases: TGTGCCAGCAGCCGTTTACCCGGGACAGGGAGTGAAAAACTGTTTTTT. It translates to CASSRLPGTGSEKLFF.